The 25 T cell receptor beta chains in this list originate from one sample, sequenced in a study of cytomegalovirus exposure and HLA in healthy donors (dated by TCRdb to 2015 to 2018). The library came from the immunoSEQ multiplex PCR assay. For the multiplex PCR, a mixture combining 60 forward primers for TCR Vbeta segments and 13 reverse primers for TCR Jbeta segments was used. TCRdb carries this immuneACCESS record with in-frame sequences only. Its versions omit some clonotypes, under half of them owing to an unresolved V gene in the studies checked, with the rest unexplained. The sample records 45,000 to 55,000 clones, around 82% of which are singletons. Of the sample, about 7.8% is held by the ten largest clones. The sequencing sample was made of PBMCs. The receptors here all came from a man in his thirties or forties in good health and CMV-seropositive.

The J gene is TRBJ1-5, the V gene TRBV5-6; 11 nucleotides agree with TRBD1. V shed 4 bases, J shed 7 bases, and the junction held 7 bases outside the gene matches. This CDR3 is 15 amino acids long. Germline V gene sequence: CDR1 SGHDT, CDR2 YYEEEE. The CDR3 DNA follows: TGTGCCAGCAGCCGGGGACAGGGGGTCCGACAGCCCCAGCATTTT. Translation: CASSRGQGVRQPQHF.

This chain joins TRBV5-1 and TRBJ1-2, with D unclear. The CDR3 is 16 residues long. V shed 0 bases and J shed 0 bases, with 12 bases lying between them. CDR1 and CDR2 (germline): SGHRS, YFSETQ. CDR3 region: CASSLAGGSSNYGYTF. In DNA, the CDR3 is TGCGCCAGCAGCTTGGCCGGCGGGAGTTCTAACTATGGCTACACCTTC. Looking up the rest from reference TRBV5-1 and TRBJ1-2 gives the full variable domain: KAGVTQTPRYLIKTRGQQVTLSCSPISGHRSVSWYQQTPGQGLQFLFEYFSETQRNKGNFPGRFSGRQFSNSRSEMNVSTLELGDSALYLCASSLAGGSSNYGYTFGSGTRLTVV.

This chain uses TRBV4-1 with TRBJ2-1, with D tentatively TRBD2 (6 bases). Germline lookup yields CDR1 MGHRA and CDR2 YSYEKL. This CDR3 contains 15 residues. With 8 bases removed from V and 0 bases from J, the gap between germline ends came to 14 bases. CDR3 amino acids: CASGGFSSSYNEQFF. The CDR3 DNA reads TGCGCCAGCGGGGGGTTCTCGAGCTCCTACAATGAGCAGTTCTTC.

The chain links TRBV5-1 to TRBJ2-2, with 7 positions matching TRBD2. Germline V gives CDR1 SGHRS, CDR2 YFSETQ. CDR3 length: 16 residues. Losses at the gene ends were 4 bases for V and 3 bases for J; bases not matched to a gene: 9. The CDR3, as DNA: TGCGCCAGCAGCGGCACCGGGGCGGGGGACACCGGGGAGCTGTTTTTT. Amino acids: CASSGTGAGDTGELFF.

This sequence joins TRBV28 and TRBJ1-1; maybe TRBD1 (5 bases). Germline V gives CDR1 MDHEN, CDR2 SYDVKM. V was cut by 8 bases and J by 1 base, with 14 bases left in between. CDR3 length equals 14 residues. CDR3 nucleotide sequence: TGTGCCAGCTATCCGAACAGGAGGAACACTGAAGCTTTCTTT. Translating gives CASYPNRRNTEAFF.

The chain joins TRBV12-5 to TRBJ2-7; possible D gene TRBD1, 5 bases. With 6 bases removed from V and 0 bases from J, the gap between germline ends came to 9 bases. The germline CDR1 and CDR2 sequences are LGHNT and FRNRAP. There are 13 residues in the CDR3. The CDR3 spells CASGSGSSYEQYF. CDR3 coding DNA: TGTGCTAGTGGGTCAGGGTCCTCCTACGAGCAGTACTTC.

V and J are TRBV1 and TRBJ2-2; TRBD2 was called by the table and not checked on the DNA. TRBV1 is annotated as a pseudogene. This CDR3 is 19 amino acids long. CDR3 amino acids: CTSSQRVPAGGLNTGELFF. The DNA of the CDR3 is TGCACCAGCAGCCAAAGGGTGCCAGCGGGGGGCCTGAACACCGGGGAGCTGTTTTTT.

This chain joins TRBV13 and TRBJ1-5; tentatively, D is TRBD1 (6 bases). Germline V lookup: CDR1 PRHDT, CDR2 FYEKMQ (reference sequence). With 5 bases removed from V and 4 bases from J, the gap between germline ends came to 12 bases. The CDR3 extends over 14 amino acids. This CDR3 reads CASSRAGVNQPQHF. As DNA, the CDR3 is TGTGCCAGCAGCCGCGCAGGGGTTAATCAGCCCCAGCATTTT.

The rearrangement uses TRBV5-4 and TRBJ2-3; D possibly corresponds to TRBD2 (6 bases). This CDR3 region has 17 residues. The V end was cut by 0 bases, the J end by 1 base, with 15 bases between. CDR1 is SGHNT, CDR2 YYREEE, per germline (reference sequence). CDR3 coding DNA: TGTGCCAGCAGCTTGGCCAATCGCGGGGTGGGCACAGATACGCAGTATTTT. Protein sequence: CASSLANRGVGTDTQYF. The whole variable domain, filled in from reference TRBV5-4 and TRBJ2-3, reads ETGVTQSPTHLIKTRGQQVTLRCSSQSGHNTVSWYQQALGQGPQFIFQYYREEENGRGNFPPRFSGLQFPNYSSELNVNALELDDSALYLCASSLANRGVGTDTQYFGPGTRLTVL.

The chain joins TRBV9 to TRBJ2-2; weak D call: TRBD1 (6 bases). The CDR3 sequence is 16 residues long. The germline V and J ends were trimmed by 2 bases and 6 bases, with 17 bases remaining between them. Germline V lookup: CDR1 SGDLS, CDR2 YYNGEE. CDR3 sequence reads: CASSVQTSGAAGELFF. The CDR3 DNA follows: TGTGCCAGCAGCGTCCAGACCTCAGGGGCGGCCGGGGAGCTGTTTTTT.

This clone turned up a few times. The gene calls are TRBV6-1 and TRBJ2-1; D uncertain. The V end lost 7 bases, the J end lost 8 bases, and 15 bases lay between the germline ends. The CDR3 spans 13 residues. Germline V gives CDR1 MNHNS, CDR2 SASEGT. The CDR3 region has the DNA TGTGCCAGCATGAGCCGCCTTGGTGATGAGCAGTTCTTC. Protein sequence: CASMSRLGDEQFF.

The rearrangement links TRBV5-6 to TRBJ1-2; 9 bases are a match to TRBD1. Germline V lookup: CDR1 SGHDT, CDR2 YYEEEE. The CDR3 runs 17 residues. Trimming at V came to 0 bases and at J to 0 bases, leaving 6 bases not matched to a gene. The CDR3 sequence: CASSLGPGTGPNYGYTF. DNA of the CDR3: TGTGCCAGCAGCTTGGGCCCCGGGACAGGGCCTAACTATGGCTACACCTTC.

The CDR3 DNA reads TGTGCCAGCAAGAGTGGAAGGACAGGGGGAAGAGATGGCTACACCTTC. The encoded protein is CASKSGRTGGRDGYTF. This chain links TRBV6-6 with TRBJ1-2; 10 positions agree with TRBD1. This CDR3 is 16 amino acids long. Germline CDR1 reads MNHNY; CDR2 reads SVGAGI (reference sequence). V was pared by 7 bases and J by 6 bases, with 14 bases of the junction left unmatched.

This chain uses TRBV5-1 with TRBJ1-2; the match to TRBD1 covers 8 bases. The V and J ends lost 4 bases and 6 bases, in that order; junction bases with no gene match: 11. Germline values: CDR1 SGHRS, CDR2 YFSETQ. There are 15 residues in the CDR3. The CDR3: CASSISGAGGNGYTF. As DNA, the CDR3 is TGCGCCAGCAGCATATCTGGGGCAGGGGGCAATGGCTACACCTTC.

The gene calls are TRBV4-2 and TRBJ2-7; a weak D match, TRBD2 (7 bases). The CDR3 runs 14 residues. With 4 bases removed from V and 3 bases from J, the gap between germline ends came to 13 bases. Germline loops: CDR1 LGHNA, CDR2 YNFKEQ. The CDR3, as DNA: TGTGCCAGCAGCCTGGGGGGGCGCGGCTACGAGCAGTACTTC. Residues: CASSLGGRGYEQYF.

This clone appeared a few times. The chain has TRBV5-1 and TRBJ2-1; a weak D match, TRBD2 (5 bases). V was cut by 2 bases and J by 0 bases, with 15 bases left in between. The germline V gene has CDR1 SGHRS and CDR2 YFSETQ. This CDR3 has 17 amino acids. In DNA, the CDR3 is TGCGCCAGCAGCTTTAGTCTGGGTGGAGGCTCCTACAATGAGCAGTTCTTC. Its translation is CASSFSLGGGSYNEQFF.

The V and J genes are TRBV7-3 and TRBJ2-1, with TRBD2 matching 8 bases. The CDR3 is 15 amino acids. V trimming: 2 bases; J trimming: 9 bases; junction bases outside the gene matches: 9. Germline values: CDR1 SGHTA, CDR2 FQGTGA. In nucleotides, the CDR3 is TGTGCCAGCAGCTTAGCTAGCGGGTCCTTGGGTGAGCAGTTCTTC. Protein product: CASSLASGSLGEQFF.

This chain connects TRBV28 to TRBJ2-7; 8 bases fit TRBD1. The CDR3 extends over 13 amino acids. V was clipped by 2 bases and J by 5 bases; unmatched bases: 2. Per the germline V gene, CDR1 is MDHEN and CDR2 is SYDVKM. For the CDR3, the DNA is TGTGCCAGCAGTTTAGCAGGGGGCGACGAGCAGTACTTC. As protein: CASSLAGGDEQYF.

This chain links TRBV7-8 with TRBJ1-6; no definite D call. CDR3 length: 14 residues. V shed 2 bases and J shed 6 bases, with 8 bases lying between them. Germline V gene data show CDR1 as SGHVS and CDR2 as FQNEAQ. The CDR3 loop is CASSLLDFNSPLHF. The CDR3 DNA is TGTGCCAGCAGCTTATTAGATTTTAATTCACCCCTCCACTTT.

The chain links TRBV9 to TRBJ2-1, with 10 bases fitting TRBD1. The length of the CDR3 is 15 residues. The ends lost 7 bases at V and 4 bases at J; junction bases unmatched: 8. In germline, CDR1 is SGDLS, CDR2 YYNGEE. CDR3 coding DNA: TGTGCCAGCGGGGGATGGGACAGGGGTTACAATGAGCAGTTCTTC. This sequence encodes CASGGWDRGYNEQFF. Full variable domain (rest looked up from reference TRBV9 and TRBJ2-1): DSGVTQTPKHLITATGQRVTLRCSPRSGDLSVYWYQQSLDQGLQFLIQYYNGEERAKGNILERFSAQQFPDLHSELNLSSLELGDSALYFCASGGWDRGYNEQFFGPGTRLTVL.

The V and J genes are TRBV27 and TRBJ2-7, with 10 bases matching TRBD1. V shed 2 bases and J 3 bases; nucleotides not matched to a gene: 4. The CDR3 spans 15 residues. The V gene's germline CDR1 is MNHEY and CDR2 SMNVEV (reference sequence). The CDR3 here is CASSLRGTGVYEQYF. The CDR3 nucleotides read TGTGCCAGCAGTTTAAGAGGGACAGGGGTCTACGAGCAGTACTTC.

The chain is built from TRBV5-1 and TRBJ1-1; 9 nucleotides match TRBD1. CDR1 is SGHRS, CDR2 YFSETQ, per germline. V was pared by 3 bases and J by 4 bases, with 4 bases of the junction left unmatched. This CDR3 contains 14 residues. This chain's CDR3 is CASSYRQGGTEAFF. The CDR3 bases are TGCGCCAGCAGCTATAGACAGGGGGGCACTGAAGCTTTCTTT.

V gene TRBV7-9 combines with J gene TRBJ1-5; D might be TRBD1 (5 bases). In germline, CDR1 is SEHNR, CDR2 FQNEAQ (reference sequence). Trimming removed 4 bases at V and 0 bases at J, with 10 bases between. The CDR3 runs 15 residues. As DNA, the CDR3 is TGTGCCAGCAGCTCACGGGGGGATAGCAATCAGCCCCAGCATTTT. It encodes CASSSRGDSNQPQHF.

As for this clone: At one end the junction does not follow the germline gene, possibly because of a read error. The genes are TRBV18 and TRBJ2-5; 9 bases are a match to TRBD1. The J call may be incorrect, as the DNA end agrees better with TRBJ2-7. Germline V gene data show CDR1 as KGHSH and CDR2 as LQKENI. The length of the CDR3 is 17 residues. The DNA for the CDR3 is TGTGCCAGCTCCCCACCCCCCGGGACAGGGTTCTCCTACGAGCAGTACTTC. Residues: CASSPPPGTGFSYEQYF.

This chain joins TRBV5-4 and TRBJ2-5; D might be TRBD1 (7 bases). The CDR3 is 13 residues long. The V end was cut by 2 bases, the J end by 3 bases, with 8 bases between. The germline V gene encodes CDR1 SGHNT and CDR2 YYREEE (reference sequence). DNA for the CDR3: TGTGCCAGCAGCTTCAGGGGGGAAGAGACCCAGTACTTC. This codes for CASSFRGEETQYF.